This T cell receptor beta chain appears in the sequencing data of a study of T cell clonality in common variable immunodeficiency. Whole-study findings and limits: Compared with controls, CVID subjects had fewer shared TCRbeta clones.

On this clone itself: Its antigen is undetermined. The CDR3 is cut off 3 residues early in the read; its end comes from the germline J gene.

The CDR3 totals 15 residues. Germline CDR1 is SGHVS and CDR2 is FNYEAQ. V shed 2 bases and J 4 bases; nucleotides not matched to a gene: 5. Produced via immunoSEQ multiplex PCR; TCRdb's table is partial and in-frame only. The profile covers tens of thousands of clones, none occurring a single time. This sequence joins TRBV7-6 and TRBJ2-7; 10 bases match TRBD2. This receptor was taken from a person between 18 and 75 years old in good health. The sequenced sample consisted of peripheral blood mononuclear cells. Incomplete CDR3 DNA: TGTGCCAGCAGCTTAATAAGCGGGGGGGATTACGAG. Protein product: CASSLISGGDYE. The entire CDR3 is CASSLISGGDYEQYF.